Included here is one TCR beta chain sequence, with context. How the authors handled the data: Reference gene primer amplification gave estimated nucleated cell counts. Generated by immunoSEQ multiplex PCR, the TCRdb table keeps only in-frame clones and is missing some. V and J calls plus clone size are reproduced from that table; the DNA served to infer D and trimming. The table includes about 240,000 clones, roughly 89% detected once. This sample was taken from a study of blood T cell repertoires in COVID-19. Study-level information: The cDNA or gDNA used as material had been derived from T cells, B-cell-depleted T cells, or PBMCs.

Unmatched junction bases numbered 15, after V lost 5 bases and J lost 9 bases. Germline CDR1 is SEHNR and CDR2 is FQNEAQ (reference sequence). This CDR3 spans 16 amino acids. Cohorts were based on clinical histories the participants reported. Sequencing was performed on PBMCs or T cells enriched from blood (not recorded which). V and J are TRBV7-9 and TRBJ2-3, with TRBD1 matching 9 bases. The sequence came from a woman in her 30s who had recovered from COVID-19. CDR3 sequence: CASSPFPGQGEDTQYF. The CDR3 region has the DNA TGTGCCAGCAGCCCTTTCCCGGGACAGGGAGAAGACACGCAGTATTTT.